A single sample is the source of the 16 T cell receptor beta chains below, sequenced in a study of OX40 agonist ivuxolimab in advanced cancers. Sequenced by immunoSEQ multiplex PCR; TCRdb stores in-frame clones only, minus some. The table has some 74,000 clones, more than 75% seen once. The material sequenced was CD4+ or CD8+ T cells sorted from blood, taken in a trial of the OX40 agonist ivuxolimab. Receptor source: an adult with an advanced solid tumor such as melanoma, head and neck, liver or kidney cancer.

The V gene is TRBV28, the J gene TRBJ1-1; 7 bases align to TRBD1. The V and J ends lost 5 bases and 4 bases, in that order; junction bases with no gene match: 7. The CDR3 has 14 residues. The germline gives CDR1 MDHEN, CDR2 SYDVKM. CDR3 nucleotide sequence: TGTGCCAGCAGTCTATCGACAGGGTTCACTGAAGCTTTCTTT. It specifies CASSLSTGFTEAFF.

Notes on this clone: An end of the junction does not agree with germline; a read error may underlie this. The V and J genes are TRBV7-7 and TRBJ2-2; TRBD1 is a possible D gene (6 bases). CDR3 length: 16 amino acids. Germline CDR1 and CDR2: SSHAT and FNYEAQ (reference sequence). CDR3: CASSLAAGASAGELFF. CDR3 nucleotide sequence: TGTGCTAGCAGCTTAGCCGCAGGGGCGTCGGCCGGGGAGCTGTTTTTT.

The CDR3 sequence is CSAQRVYEQYF. The DNA for the CDR3 is TGCAGTGCTCAGCGAGTTTACGAGCAGTACTTC. V usage is TRBV20-1 and J usage is TRBJ2-7; D remains unclear. The V end lost 5 bases, the J end lost 4 bases, and 9 bases lay between the germline ends. The germline V gene encodes CDR1 DFQATT and CDR2 SNEGSKA (reference sequence). The CDR3 extends over 11 amino acids.

The gene calls are TRBV15 and TRBJ2-3; D uncertain. Per germline, CDR1 LNHNV and CDR2 YYDKDF (reference sequence). V shed 0 bases and J shed 3 bases, with 7 bases lying between them. The CDR3 spans 14 residues. The DNA of the CDR3 is TGTGCCACCAGCAGAGATACTCGGACAGATACGCAGTATTTT. This codes for CATSRDTRTDTQYF.

The chain combines TRBV29-1 with TRBJ2-7; possibly TRBD2 for D (6 bases). The CDR3 consists of 14 residues. V shed 7 bases and J shed 2 bases, with 18 bases lying between them. Germline V gives CDR1 SQVTM, CDR2 ANQGSEA. Here the CDR3 reads CSGARTGVTYEQYF. The DNA of the CDR3 is TGCAGCGGAGCGAGGACGGGGGTAACCTACGAGCAGTACTTC.

The chain links TRBV28 to TRBJ1-5; no clear D gene. The V end lost 6 bases, the J end lost 6 bases, and 9 bases lay between the germline ends. CDR3 length: 12 amino acids. The V gene's germline CDR1 is MDHEN and CDR2 SYDVKM. CDR3 DNA sequence: TGTGCCAGCAGCCTCAAGGGTCAGCCCCAGCATTTT. Translated, it gives CASSLKGQPQHF.

In nucleotides, the CDR3 is TGTGCCAGCAGCGTATCGCGGGGGGGGGCAGATACGCAGTATTTT. Translated: CASSVSRGGADTQYF. The chain links TRBV9 to TRBJ2-3; 9 bases map to TRBD2. V lost 1 base to trimming and J lost 4 bases; unmatched junction nucleotides: 4. The germline gives CDR1 SGDLS, CDR2 YYNGEE. CDR3 size: 15 residues.

In this sample, this clone turned up once. This CDR3 reads CASPHFRRQRTYEQYF. For the CDR3, the DNA is TGTGCCAGCCCCCATTTTAGAAGACAGAGAACCTACGAGCAGTACTTC. This chain joins TRBV11-2 and TRBJ2-7; a weak D match, TRBD1 (5 bases). The CDR3 runs to 16 residues. Germline assignment: CDR1 SGHAT and CDR2 FQNNGV. Between the trimmed V and J ends, which lost 8 bases and 2 bases, there was a span of 22 bases.

The rearrangement uses TRBV7-9 and TRBJ2-6; maybe TRBD1 (5 bases). CDR1 and CDR2 (germline): SEHNR, FQNEAQ (reference sequence). The length of the CDR3 is 18 residues. Trimming pared 4 bases from V and 1 base from J, leaving 17 bases between. Here the CDR3 DNA reads TGTGCCAGCAGCTCTAGAGCGCAGGGTTCTTCTGGGGCCAACGTCCTGACTTTC. It codes for CASSSRAQGSSGANVLTF.

The genes are TRBV7-6 and TRBJ1-3, with 7 bases matching TRBD1. Per germline, CDR1 SGHVS and CDR2 FNYEAQ. The CDR3 consists of 15 residues. Germline trimming cut 0 bases from V and 4 bases from J; bases unmatched to any gene: 3. The CDR3 DNA is TGTGCCAGCAGCTTAGCCACAGGGGCCGGAAACACCATATATTTT. Translation: CASSLATGAGNTIYF.

The V call is TRBV14, the J call TRBJ1-1; no clear D. V gave up 4 bases and J gave up 2 bases, with 11 bases separating them. The V gene's germline CDR1 is SGHDN and CDR2 FVKESK. CDR3 length: 14 residues. CDR3 in DNA: TGTGCCAGCAGCCCAATTCCCTCCAACACTGAAGCTTTCTTT. This sequence encodes CASSPIPSNTEAFF.

The rearrangement uses TRBV5-1 and TRBJ2-1; 7 bases are shared with TRBD1. J lost 9 bases, V lost 0 bases, and 6 bases had no gene match. The CDR3 has 14 amino acids. Germline lookup yields CDR1 SGHRS and CDR2 YFSETQ. The CDR3 here is CASSLDRGWGEQFF. The CDR3 nucleotides are TGCGCCAGCAGCTTGGACAGGGGTTGGGGTGAGCAGTTCTTC.

The CDR3 sequence is CSAGQGSGYTF. CDR3 nucleotides: TGCAGCGCTGGACAGGGAAGTGGCTACACCTTC. The rearrangement uses TRBV29-1 and TRBJ1-2, with 8 bases fitting TRBD1. Trimming cost V 7 bases and J 7 bases; bases outside gene matches: 5. CDR3 length: 11 amino acids. Germline V CDR1 and CDR2: SQVTM, ANQGSEA.

This rearrangement joins TRBV5-6 to TRBJ2-2; no firm D call. Between the trimmed V and J ends, which lost 7 bases and 1 base, there was a span of 11 bases. This CDR3 contains 14 residues. CDR1 and CDR2 (germline): SGHDT, YYEEEE. CDR3: CASHPVGNTGELFF. As DNA, the CDR3 is TGTGCCAGCCACCCTGTGGGGAACACCGGGGAGCTGTTTTTT.

This rearrangement joins TRBV2 to TRBJ1-4; D gene unclear. The CDR3 runs 13 residues. V was cut by 8 bases and J by 5 bases, with 12 bases left in between. Germline CDR1 and CDR2: SNHLY and FYNNEI. The CDR3 loop is CASAKERNEKLFF. For the CDR3, the DNA is TGTGCCAGCGCAAAAGAGAGAAATGAAAAACTGTTTTTT.

As concerns this clone: The same CDR3 can be traced to other DNA sequences in this sample. The chain is built from TRBV18 and TRBJ2-1, with D hard to call. This CDR3 region has 11 residues. Deletions cut 3 bases from V and 10 bases from J, with 7 bases between. The germline gives CDR1 KGHSH, CDR2 LQKENI. CDR3 nucleotide sequence: TGTGCCAGCTCACCGGGCGGCGAGCAGTTCTTC. It codes for CASSPGGEQFF.